This T cell receptor beta chain was recovered during a study of blood T cell repertoires in COVID-19. The CDR3 extends over 14 amino acids. The ends lost 5 bases at V and 7 bases at J; junction bases unmatched: 5. Looked up from germline, CDR1 is SEHNR and CDR2 is FQNEAQ (reference sequence). Authors' processing steps: The authors estimated nucleated cell counts from reference gene primer amplification. Here immunoSEQ multiplex PCR was the method, and the copy in TCRdb shows in-frame clones only, minus some. V and J calls and clone size are those listed in that table; D and trimming were worked out from the DNA. The profile shows approximately 140,000 clones, about 76% of them singletons.

The sequencing sample was made of peripheral blood. The chain combines TRBV7-9 with TRBJ1-6; 7 bases fit TRBD1. The receptor was isolated from an older man with acute or convalescent COVID-19. For the CDR3, the DNA is TGTGCCAGCAGCCCAGACAGGGAAAATTCACCCCTCCACTTT. Its translation: CASSPDRENSPLHF.